This is a list of T cell receptor beta chains from one sample in a study of shared clonotypes between healthy human individuals. Only in-frame clones appear in the TCRdb table, and some are missing; sequencing was by immunoSEQ multiplex PCR. The table has over 1.4 million clones, more than 95% seen once. The sample comprised naive CD4+ T cells sorted from blood. The receptors here all came from a man aged 25 to 40 in good health. The CDR3 runs from the conserved cysteine through the conserved F or W. A D gene is named only where the DNA matches it firmly. The listing skips clone size in some rows; elsewhere it reads once, few, many or a size class.

TRBV7-2	TRBJ2-3	TRBD2	once	CASSREGFRRNTDTQYF	TGTGCCAGCAGCCGGGAGGGGTTCAGGCGAAACACAGATACGCAGTATTTT
TRBV5-4	TRBJ1-1	NA	NA	CASSPPRPRSTEAFF	TGTGCCAGCAGCCCGCCGAGGCCACGTAGCACTGAAGCTTTCTTT
TRBV7-2	TRBJ2-1	TRBD1	NA	CASSLGQGSYNEQFF	TGTGCCAGCAGCCTGGGACAGGGCTCCTACAATGAGCAGTTCTTC
TRBV28	TRBJ2-5	TRBD2	NA	CATEAGGIEETQYF	TGTGCCACCGAAGCCGGGGGGATAGAAGAGACCCAGTACTTC
TRBV9	TRBJ2-7	NA	NA	CASSERSGSPYEQYF	TGTGCCAGCAGCGAAAGATCGGGCAGCCCCTACGAGCAGTACTTC
TRBV2	TRBJ2-3	TRBD1	NA	CASEDRSDTQYF	TGTGCCAGCGAGGACAGGTCAGATACGCAGTATTTT
TRBV19	TRBJ2-5	NA	NA	CASGAGASKTQYF	TGTGCCAGTGGGGCGGGGGCGTCAAAGACCCAGTACTTC
TRBV5-6	TRBJ2-7	TRBD2	NA	CASSSGGRMLYEQYF	TGTGCCAGCAGCAGCGGGGGACGGATGCTCTACGAGCAGTACTTC
TRBV7-6	TRBJ2-2	TRBD2	NA	CASSLVAWRGENTGELFF	TGTGCCAGCAGCTTAGTGGCTTGGCGGGGGGAGAACACCGGGGAGCTGTTTTTT
TRBV7-9	TRBJ2-7	NA	NA	CASSSLVYEQYF	TGTGCCAGCAGCTCCCTAGTCTACGAGCAGTACTTC
TRBV7-9	TRBJ2-5	TRBD2	NA	CASSTGLAGRETQYF	TGTGCCAGCAGCACGGGACTAGCGGGAAGAGAGACCCAGTACTTC
TRBV11-2	TRBJ2-5	TRBD1	NA	CASSRRTGGASETQYF	TGTGCCAGCAGCCGACGGACAGGGGGCGCCTCAGAGACCCAGTACTTC
TRBV15	TRBJ1-2	NA	NA	CATSPGSTNYGYTF	TGTGCCACCAGCCCGGGCAGTACGAACTATGGCTACACCTTC
TRBV27	TRBJ1-3	NA	NA	CASSLYGGYSGNTIYF	TGTGCCAGCAGTTTATACGGGGGCTACTCTGGAAACACCATATATTTT
TRBV6-5	TRBJ2-7	NA	NA	CASRRLGSSYEQYF	TGTGCCAGCAGGAGACTGGGGAGTTCCTACGAGCAGTACTTC
TRBV15	TRBJ2-1	NA	NA	CATSRDRERGGEQFF	TGTGCCACCAGCAGAGATCGAGAAAGGGGCGGTGAGCAGTTCTTC
TRBV18	TRBJ1-1	NA	NA	CASSPLGNTEAFF	TGTGCCAGCTCACCGTTAGGGAACACTGAAGCTTTCTTT
TRBV5-4	TRBJ2-1	TRBD1	NA	CASSPGTGFYNEQFF	TGTGCCAGCAGCCCCGGGACAGGGTTTTACAATGAGCAGTTCTTC
TRBV5-1	TRBJ2-5	NA	NA	CASSLVNTPETQYF	TGCGCCAGCAGCTTAGTAAACACTCCAGAGACCCAGTACTTC
TRBV6-4	TRBJ2-7	TRBD2	NA	CASRPRLARTYEQYF	TGTGCCAGCAGACCCCGACTAGCGAGAACCTACGAGCAGTACTTC
TRBV6-5	TRBJ2-1	TRBD2	NA	CASSYRLAGNNEQFF	TGTGCCAGCAGTTACCGGCTAGCGGGAAACAATGAGCAGTTCTTC
TRBV5-4	TRBJ1-4	TRBD1	NA	CASSSRDRFEEKLFF	TGTGCCAGCAGCTCACGGGACAGGTTTGAAGAAAAACTGTTTTTT
TRBV10-2	TRBJ2-7	NA	NA	CASRQRQVVPREQYF	TGCGCCAGCAGACAGAGACAGGTCGTACCGCGGGAGCAGTACTTC
TRBV29-1	TRBJ1-2	NA	few	CSVPEPNYGYTF	TGCAGCGTTCCAGAACCTAACTATGGCTACACCTTC
TRBV2	TRBJ2-1	TRBD2	NA	CASSTLRTSGSYNEQFF	TGTGCCAGCAGTACCCTGAGGACTAGCGGGAGTTACAATGAGCAGTTCTTC
TRBV9	TRBJ2-3	NA	NA	CASSVAEGEGTDTQYF	TGTGCCAGCAGCGTAGCAGAAGGGGAGGGCACAGATACGCAGTATTTT
TRBV29-1	TRBJ2-7	TRBD1	NA	CSVVRDRGHF	TGCAGCGTTGTTAGGGACAGGGGGCACTTC
TRBV30	TRBJ2-2	TRBD2	NA	CAWRRGASGTGELFF	TGTGCCTGGAGGAGGGGAGCTAGCGGGACCGGGGAGCTGTTTTTT
TRBV29-1	TRBJ1-1	TRBD1	NA	CSVERTGESTEAFF	TGCAGCGTTGAGAGGACAGGGGAGAGCACTGAAGCTTTCTTT
TRBV30	TRBJ1-5	TRBD1	NA	CASTGTGGNQPQHF	TGTGCCTCGACCGGGACAGGCGGGAATCAGCCCCAGCATTTT
TRBV19	TRBJ2-7	NA	NA	CASSIAPEVNYEQYF	TGTGCCAGTAGTATAGCCCCGGAGGTAAACTACGAGCAGTACTTC
TRBV9	TRBJ2-1	TRBD2	NA	CASSVSLAGGPGSNEQFF	TGTGCCAGCAGCGTATCTCTAGCGGGAGGGCCGGGAAGCAATGAGCAGTTCTTC
TRBV10-3	TRBJ2-3	NA	once	CAISERPGLDTDTQYF	TGTGCCATCAGTGAAAGGCCGGGACTTGACACAGATACGCAGTATTTT
TRBV14	TRBJ2-3	NA	NA	CASSPGDTQYF	TGTGCCAGCAGCCCCGGAGATACGCAGTATTTT
TRBV7-2	TRBJ2-7	TRBD2	NA	CASSFIAGSSYEQYF	TGTGCCAGCAGCTTTATAGCGGGGAGCTCCTACGAGCAGTACTTC
TRBV19	TRBJ2-1	NA	NA	CASSIETRDPFF	TGTGCCAGTAGTATAGAGACGCGGGACCCCTTCTTC
TRBV7-7	TRBJ2-3	NA	once	CASSPEAGLDTQYF	TGTGCCAGCAGCCCCGAGGCCGGGTTAGATACGCAGTATTTT
TRBV6-1	TRBJ2-1	NA	NA	CASRPDKAPYNEQFF	TGTGCCAGCAGGCCCGACAAGGCCCCCTACAATGAGCAGTTCTTC
TRBV10-3	TRBJ2-7	NA	NA	CAISEGSYEQYF	TGTGCCATCAGTGAGGGGTCCTACGAGCAGTACTTC
TRBV30	TRBJ2-3	TRBD2	NA	CAWSKRGGRMSDTQYF	TGTGCCTGGAGCAAAAGGGGCGGGAGAATGTCGGATACGCAGTATTTT
TRBV7-9	TRBJ2-7	TRBD1	NA	CASSPFGQGILGQYF	TGTGCCAGCAGCCCCTTTGGACAGGGGATTCTGGGGCAGTACTTC
TRBV19	TRBJ1-5	NA	NA	CASSILRDQPQHF	TGTGCCAGTAGTATACTGAGAGATCAGCCCCAGCATTTT
TRBV27	TRBJ2-1	TRBD2	NA	CASSSRTSGYNEQFF	TGTGCCAGCAGTTCTCGGACTAGCGGATACAATGAGCAGTTCTTC
TRBV7-2	TRBJ2-2	NA	NA	CASSLAQGRSTGELFF	TGTGCCAGCAGCCTCGCGCAGGGGAGGAGCACCGGGGAGCTGTTTTTT
TRBV30	TRBJ1-5	NA	NA	CAWSMTDQPQHF	TGTGCCTGGAGTATGACTGATCAGCCCCAGCATTTT
TRBV18	TRBJ2-7	NA	NA	CASSPPSTYEQYF	TGTGCCAGCTCACCACCTTCTACATACGAGCAGTACTTC
TRBV6-6	TRBJ2-5	TRBD2	NA	CASGRARETQYF	TGTGCCAGCGGGAGGGCCCGGGAGACCCAGTACTTC
TRBV27	TRBJ2-1	NA	NA	CASSTSYGGRFYNEQFF	TGTGCCAGCAGTACTTCCTATGGGGGGCGCTTCTACAATGAGCAGTTCTTC
TRBV28	TRBJ1-1	NA	NA	CASSPPIPEAFF	TGTGCCAGCAGTCCCCCCATCCCCGAAGCTTTCTTT